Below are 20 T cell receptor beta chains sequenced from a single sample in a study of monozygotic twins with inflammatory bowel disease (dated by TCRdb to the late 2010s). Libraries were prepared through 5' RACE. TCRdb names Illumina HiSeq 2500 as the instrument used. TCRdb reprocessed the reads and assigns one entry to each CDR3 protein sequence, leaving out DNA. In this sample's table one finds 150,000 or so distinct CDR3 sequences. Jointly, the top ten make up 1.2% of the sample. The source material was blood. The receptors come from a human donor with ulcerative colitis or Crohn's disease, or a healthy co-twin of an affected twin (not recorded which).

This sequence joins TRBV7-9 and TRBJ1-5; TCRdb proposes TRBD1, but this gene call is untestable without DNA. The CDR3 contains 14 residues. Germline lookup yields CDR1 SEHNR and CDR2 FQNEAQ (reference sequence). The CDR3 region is CASSLGTGSYPQYF.

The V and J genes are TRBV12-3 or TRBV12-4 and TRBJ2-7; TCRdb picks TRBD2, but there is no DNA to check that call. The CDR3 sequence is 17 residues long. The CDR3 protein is CASSSYSASGRSIEQYF.

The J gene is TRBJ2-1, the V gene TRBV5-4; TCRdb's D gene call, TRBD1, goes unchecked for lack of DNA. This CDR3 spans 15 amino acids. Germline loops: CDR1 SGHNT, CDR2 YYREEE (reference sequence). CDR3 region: CASSLEGEKNNEQFF.

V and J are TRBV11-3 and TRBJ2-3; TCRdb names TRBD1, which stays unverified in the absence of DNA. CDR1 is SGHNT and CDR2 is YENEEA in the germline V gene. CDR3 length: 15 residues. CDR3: CASSLGGPSTDTQYF.

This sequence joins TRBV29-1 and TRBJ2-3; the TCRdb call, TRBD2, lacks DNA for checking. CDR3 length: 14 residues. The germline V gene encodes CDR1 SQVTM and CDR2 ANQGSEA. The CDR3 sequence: CSVEGRTSGDTQYF.

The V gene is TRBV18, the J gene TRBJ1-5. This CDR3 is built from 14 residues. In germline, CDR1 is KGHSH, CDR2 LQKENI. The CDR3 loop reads CASSPPYPGQPQHF.

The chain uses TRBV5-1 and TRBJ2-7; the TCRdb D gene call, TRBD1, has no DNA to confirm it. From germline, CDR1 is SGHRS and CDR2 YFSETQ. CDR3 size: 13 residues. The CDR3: CASSLGQGPEQYF.

CDR3 residues: CANGQGQYEQYF. The rearrangement uses TRBV10-3 and TRBJ2-7; the TCRdb D gene call, TRBD1, has no DNA to confirm it. Germline-derived CDR1 and CDR2 are ENHRY and SYGVKD. This CDR3 has 12 amino acids.

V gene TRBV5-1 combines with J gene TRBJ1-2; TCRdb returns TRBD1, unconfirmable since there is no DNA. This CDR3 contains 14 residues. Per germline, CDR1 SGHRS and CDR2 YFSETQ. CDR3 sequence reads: CASSPDRVSHGYTF.

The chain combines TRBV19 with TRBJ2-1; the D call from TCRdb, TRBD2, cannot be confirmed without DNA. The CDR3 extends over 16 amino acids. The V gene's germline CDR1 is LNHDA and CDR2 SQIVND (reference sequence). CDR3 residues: CASSTPGLAGTNEQFF.

CDR3 region: CSARDRGGARLSEKLFF. The chain recombines TRBV20-1 with TRBJ1-4; TCRdb gives TRBD1 as the D gene, but with no DNA this cannot be confirmed. This CDR3 region has 17 residues. The germline gives CDR1 DFQATT, CDR2 SNEGSKA (reference sequence).

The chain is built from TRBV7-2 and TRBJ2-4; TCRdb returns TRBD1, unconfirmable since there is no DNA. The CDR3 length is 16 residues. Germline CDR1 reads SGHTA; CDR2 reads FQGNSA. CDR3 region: CASSLGGRQGSTSQYF.

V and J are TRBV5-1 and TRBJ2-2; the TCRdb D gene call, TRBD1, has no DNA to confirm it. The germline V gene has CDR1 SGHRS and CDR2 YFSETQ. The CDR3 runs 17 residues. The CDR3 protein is CASSRLIDRVNTGELFF.

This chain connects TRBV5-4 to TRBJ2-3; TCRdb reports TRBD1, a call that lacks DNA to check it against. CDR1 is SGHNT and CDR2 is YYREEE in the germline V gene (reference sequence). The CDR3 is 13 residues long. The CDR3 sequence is CASRGGSTDTQYF.

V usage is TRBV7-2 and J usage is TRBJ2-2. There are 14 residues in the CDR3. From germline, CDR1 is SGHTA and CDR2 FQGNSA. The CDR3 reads CASSLNLVTGELFF.

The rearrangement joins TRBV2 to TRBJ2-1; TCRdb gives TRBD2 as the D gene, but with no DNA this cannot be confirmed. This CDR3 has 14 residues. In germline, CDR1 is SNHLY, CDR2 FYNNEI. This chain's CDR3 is CASTSLVAGNEQFF.

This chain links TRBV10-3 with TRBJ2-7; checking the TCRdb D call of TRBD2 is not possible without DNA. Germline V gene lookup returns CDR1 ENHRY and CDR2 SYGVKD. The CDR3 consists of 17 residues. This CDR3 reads CAISESARASGNYEQYF.

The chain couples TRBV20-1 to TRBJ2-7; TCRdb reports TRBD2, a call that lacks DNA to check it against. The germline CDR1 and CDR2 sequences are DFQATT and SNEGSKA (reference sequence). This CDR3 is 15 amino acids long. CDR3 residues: CSARLGTSGPYEQYF.

This chain's CDR3 is CASSLFSGSYYEQYF. The V call is TRBV27, the J call TRBJ2-7. The CDR3 length is 15 residues. Germline CDR1 and CDR2: MNHEY and SMNVEV (reference sequence).

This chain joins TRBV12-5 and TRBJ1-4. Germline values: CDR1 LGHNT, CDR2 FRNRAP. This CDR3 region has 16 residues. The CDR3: CASGHHESRATEKLFF.